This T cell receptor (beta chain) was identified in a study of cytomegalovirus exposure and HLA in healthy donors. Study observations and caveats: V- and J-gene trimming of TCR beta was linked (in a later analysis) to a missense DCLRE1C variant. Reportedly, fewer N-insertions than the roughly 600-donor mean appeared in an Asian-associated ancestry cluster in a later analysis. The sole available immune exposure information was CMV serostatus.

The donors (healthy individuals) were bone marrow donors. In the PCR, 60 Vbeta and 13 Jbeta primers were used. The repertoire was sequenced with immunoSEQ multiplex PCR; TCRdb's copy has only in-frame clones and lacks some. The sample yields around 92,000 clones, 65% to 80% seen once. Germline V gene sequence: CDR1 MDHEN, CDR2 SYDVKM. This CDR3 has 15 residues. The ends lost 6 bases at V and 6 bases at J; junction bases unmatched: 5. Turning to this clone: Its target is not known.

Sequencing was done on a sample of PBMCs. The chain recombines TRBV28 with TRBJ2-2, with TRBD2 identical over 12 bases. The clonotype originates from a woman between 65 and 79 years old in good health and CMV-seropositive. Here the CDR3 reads CASRTSGSGAGELFF. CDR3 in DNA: TGTGCCAGCAGGACTAGCGGGAGCGGGGCCGGGGAGCTGTTTTTT.